This T cell receptor (beta chain) was found in a study of blood T cell repertoires in COVID-19. About the study: The origin of the acute and convalescent COVID-19 samples was the United States, Italy and Spain. T cells, B-cell-depleted T cells, or PBMCs provided the cDNA or gDNA that served as material.

Source study methods: How many nucleated cells were present was estimated from reference gene primer amplification. Measured with immunoSEQ multiplex PCR; TCRdb has only the in-frame clones, and not every one. V, J and clone size are taken as reported in that table, and D and trimming were inferred from the DNA itself. This table has approximately 170,000 clones, around nine tenths appearing once. V trimming: 2 bases; J trimming: 2 bases; junction bases outside the gene matches: 11. This CDR3 is built from 17 residues. Germline CDR1 SGHAT, CDR2 FQNNGV. Input material: peripheral blood. V and J are TRBV11-2 and TRBJ1-1; 7 nucleotides agree with TRBD1. This TCR was recovered from a man aged 18 to 30 with active or convalescent COVID-19. This CDR3 reads CASSLIGEQGFNTEAFF. CDR3 coding DNA: TGTGCCAGCAGCTTAATTGGGGAACAGGGGTTCAACACTGAAGCTTTCTTT.